This TCR beta chain is drawn from a study of cytomegalovirus exposure and HLA in healthy donors. Findings and caveats of the study: In a later analysis, at a false discovery rate of 0.05, under 20,000 TCR beta sequences were associated with HLA alleles. It was taken for granted in presence/absence analyses that sequencing depth across donors was roughly uniform. Compared with the roughly 670-donor mean, an Asian-associated ancestry cluster reportedly had fewer N-insertions, according to a later analysis. CMV serostatus was the sole immune exposure information available.

This clone has a handful of counts. Its matching antigen is unknown. Germline-derived CDR1 and CDR2 are SGHVS and FQNEAQ. The CDR3 is 15 amino acids. Trimming removed 1 base from V and 5 bases from J, with 14 bases in between. The PCR was carried out with 60 Vbeta primers and 13 Jbeta primers. The protocol was immunoSEQ multiplex PCR, while the TCRdb copy is restricted to in-frame clones and leaves out a portion. Among 30,000 to 40,000 clones listed, 80% to 90% were seen once. The sample taken for sequencing was PBMCs. This clonotype was sampled from a woman aged 40 to 50 in good health and CMV-seronegative. The rearrangement joins TRBV7-8 to TRBJ2-5, with D perhaps matching TRBD2 (5 bases). The DNA of the CDR3 is TGTGCCAGCAGCTTAGTTTACTCGGGGTTGGAGACCCAGTACTTC. It specifies CASSLVYSGLETQYF.